Below, 20 T cell receptor beta chains from the same sample are listed, as sequenced in a study of Tregs in tolerant kidney transplant recipients. The table came from immunoSEQ multiplex PCR; TCRdb's copy has only in-frame clones and leaves some out. Found here are about 50,000 clones, roughly nine tenths of them singletons; the top ten hold 15% to 18%. The nonmyeloablative bone marrow transplants came from related graft donors, with transient mixed chimerism. This material consisted of CD8+ T cells from blood (PBMCs), taken 12 months after the transplant. These receptor sequences come from a human patient who received a combined kidney and bone marrow transplant. Some T cells could come from the graft donor.

The gene calls are TRBV9 and TRBJ2-7; 10 bases are shared with TRBD2. Per germline, CDR1 SGDLS and CDR2 YYNGEE. Unmatched junction bases numbered 5, after V lost 3 bases and J lost 2 bases. The CDR3 is 15 residues long. The CDR3 DNA is TGTGCCAGCAGCGCCGGACTAGCGGCTGCCTACGAGCAGTACTTC. Translated: CASSAGLAAAYEQYF.

V gene TRBV4-1 combines with J gene TRBJ1-3; D is undetermined. Trimming shortened V by 1 base and J by 0 bases, and 4 bases separated the two germline ends. The CDR3 runs to 14 residues. CDR1 is MGHRA, CDR2 YSYEKL, per germline. CDR3 sequence (DNA): TGCGCCAGCAGCCAAGTGAGCTCTGGAAACACCATATATTTT. Translated, it gives CASSQVSSGNTIYF.

The rearrangement joins TRBV30 to TRBJ1-1, with 9 bases matching TRBD1. Germline CDR1 and CDR2: GTSNPN and SVGIG (reference sequence). With V trimmed by 0 bases and J by 4 bases, 3 bases remained unmatched. The CDR3 length is 14 residues. CDR3 sequence: CAWSVGTGSTEAFF. In nucleotides, the CDR3 is TGTGCCTGGAGTGTGGGGACAGGGAGCACTGAAGCTTTCTTT.

Comments on this clone: Germline is not matched at one junction end, which may reflect a read error. Other DNA sequences from this sample encode an identical CDR3 as well. This rearrangement joins TRBV6-1 to TRBJ1-6; 9 positions agree with TRBD1. Germline V gene lookup returns CDR1 MNHNS and CDR2 SASEGT. The CDR3 contains 15 residues. In DNA, the CDR3 is TGTGCCAGCAGTAGGACAGGGGAGGTGGATTCCCCCCTCCACTTT. Protein sequence: CASSRTGEVDSPLHF.

This chain connects TRBV7-9 to TRBJ2-3; tentative D call: TRBD2 (6 bases). CDR1 is SEHNR and CDR2 is FQNEAQ in the germline V gene (reference sequence). The CDR3 extends over 12 amino acids. Trimming cost V 4 bases and J 9 bases, with 11 bases left between them. The CDR3 region has the DNA TGTGCCAGCAGCTACCCCCGGGAGACGCAGTATTTT. Amino acids: CASSYPRETQYF.

The rearrangement joins TRBV2 to TRBJ2-5; 14 bases are a match to TRBD2. The junction had 7 bases not matched to a gene; V was cut back by 6 bases and J by 4 bases. Per the germline V gene, CDR1 is SNHLY and CDR2 is FYNNEI. CDR3 size: 16 residues. The CDR3 spells CASRGTSGSYRETQYF. The DNA of the CDR3 is TGTGCCAGCAGGGGGACTAGCGGGAGTTATCGAGAGACCCAGTACTTC.

The V and J genes are TRBV4-2 and TRBJ2-1; tentative D call: TRBD2 (6 bases). V lost 2 bases, J lost 9 bases, and 8 bases lay in between. Germline V gives CDR1 LGHNA, CDR2 YNFKEQ. The CDR3 contains 12 residues. For the CDR3, the DNA is TGTGCCAGCAGCCAAACTAGCCCTGAGCAGTTCTTC. Amino acids: CASSQTSPEQFF.

The CDR3 DNA follows: TGTGCCAGCAGCGTGGGAGACAACCTGCGAGGCGGGACCTACGAGCAGTACTTC. Translated: CASSVGDNLRGGTYEQYF. The chain combines TRBV9 with TRBJ2-7; weak D call: TRBD2 (6 bases). Per germline, CDR1 SGDLS and CDR2 YYNGEE. The germline V and J ends were trimmed by 2 bases and 2 bases, with 23 bases remaining between them. CDR3 length: 18 amino acids. Variable domain in full (rest from reference TRBV9 and TRBJ2-7): DSGVTQTPKHLITATGQRVTLRCSPRSGDLSVYWYQQSLDQGLQFLIQYYNGEERAKGNILERFSAQQFPDLHSELNLSSLELGDSALYFCASSVGDNLRGGTYEQYFGPGTRLTVT.

The genes are TRBV13 and TRBJ2-7; possibly TRBD1 for D (6 bases). V lost 0 bases and J 3 bases, leaving 9 bases between the germline ends. From germline, CDR1 is PRHDT and CDR2 FYEKMQ (reference sequence). This CDR3 has 14 residues. The CDR3 sequence: CASSLGHRVYEQYF. Here the CDR3 DNA reads TGTGCCAGCAGCTTAGGCCACAGGGTCTACGAGCAGTACTTC.

The J gene is TRBJ2-6, the V gene TRBV11-1; maybe TRBD1 (5 bases). V lost 9 bases to trimming and J lost 1 base, with 10 bases between them. The CDR3 covers 14 residues. Germline lookup yields CDR1 SGHAT and CDR2 FQDESV (reference sequence). The CDR3 here is CARDDSSGANVLTF. The DNA of the CDR3 is TGTGCCAGAGACGACAGTTCTGGGGCCAACGTCCTGACTTTC.

V is TRBV9 and J is TRBJ2-7; possibly TRBD2 for D (7 bases). The V and J ends lost 4 bases and 2 bases respectively, with 10 bases between them. Germline CDR1 SGDLS, CDR2 YYNGEE. This CDR3 is 13 amino acids long. The CDR3 sequence is CASSTGTTYEQYF. For the CDR3, the DNA is TGTGCCAGCAGCACAGGGACTACCTACGAGCAGTACTTC.

This chain links TRBV6-1 with TRBJ2-7; 7 nucleotides agree with TRBD2. CDR3 length: 15 amino acids. Trimming took 11 bases from V and 5 from J; bases not matched to a gene: 18. Germline loops: CDR1 MNHNS, CDR2 SASEGT. CDR3: CAAPIPGGAGNEQYF. DNA for the CDR3: TGTGCCGCCCCAATACCGGGGGGAGCAGGTAACGAGCAGTACTTC.

The chain employs TRBV5-4 and TRBJ1-1; no clear D. The germline V gene encodes CDR1 SGHNT and CDR2 YYREEE (reference sequence). The CDR3 totals 13 residues. V was pared by 2 bases and J by 7 bases, with 12 bases between. The CDR3 DNA reads TGTGCCAGCAGCTTTACCGGGAATGATGAAGCTTTCTTT. It encodes CASSFTGNDEAFF. The entire variable domain, with the rest obtained from reference TRBV5-4 and TRBJ1-1, is as follows: ETGVTQSPTHLIKTRGQQVTLRCSSQSGHNTVSWYQQALGQGPQFIFQYYREEENGRGNFPPRFSGLQFPNYSSELNVNALELDDSALYLCASSFTGNDEAFFGQGTRLTVV.

This chain links TRBV4-1 with TRBJ2-3, with TRBD2 identical over 12 bases. Looked up from germline, CDR1 is MGHRA and CDR2 is YSYEKL. Trimming removed 4 bases from V and 2 bases from J; junction bases left unmatched: 1. The CDR3 extends over 15 amino acids. The CDR3 is CASSRTSGITDTQYF. CDR3 coding DNA: TGCGCCAGCAGCCGGACTAGCGGGATCACAGATACGCAGTATTTT.

The chain has TRBV4-1 and TRBJ2-2, with TRBD1 matching 7 bases. Germline CDR1 is MGHRA and CDR2 is YSYEKL. CDR3 length: 14 amino acids. Trimming cost V 0 bases and J 6 bases; bases outside gene matches: 1. The CDR3 coding sequence is TGCGCCAGCAGCCAAGATGACAGGGCCGGGGAGCTGTTTTTT. Translating it yields CASSQDDRAGELFF.

This sequence joins TRBV5-1 and TRBJ2-7, with 11 positions matching TRBD2. V shed 2 bases, J shed 7 bases, and the junction held 8 bases outside the gene matches. The germline V gene has CDR1 SGHRS and CDR2 YFSETQ. The CDR3 is made up of 15 amino acids. CDR3 loop: CASSFRLAGGWEQYF. The CDR3 coding sequence is TGCGCCAGCAGCTTTAGGCTAGCGGGAGGATGGGAGCAGTACTTC.

The chain combines TRBV27 with TRBJ1-2, with D unresolved. Germline V gives CDR1 MNHEY, CDR2 SMNVEV (reference sequence). The CDR3 extends over 13 amino acids. V lost 0 bases and J 4 bases, leaving 6 bases between the germline ends. CDR3 coding DNA: TGTGCCAGCAGTTTATCCCCGTTCTATGGCTACACCTTC. This codes for CASSLSPFYGYTF.

The chain couples TRBV2 to TRBJ2-5; 10 bases are a match to TRBD1. Germline values: CDR1 SNHLY, CDR2 FYNNEI. This CDR3 has 15 amino acids. V gave up 5 bases and J gave up 1 base; unmatched junction bases: 4. CDR3 loop: CASSMTGGGQETQYF. The CDR3 DNA sequence: TGTGCCAGCAGTATGACAGGGGGCGGCCAAGAGACCCAGTACTTC.

The rearrangement uses TRBV7-2 and TRBJ2-7; 11 nucleotides match TRBD2. CDR1 and CDR2 from the germline V gene are SGHTA and FQGNSA. This CDR3 comprises 17 residues. V gave up 0 bases and J gave up 7 bases; unmatched junction bases: 11. The CDR3, as DNA: TGTGCCAGCAGCTTAGCAATACTAGCGGGGGTCACAAGGGAGCAGTACTTC. It is translated as CASSLAILAGVTREQYF.

V gene TRBV5-1 combines with J gene TRBJ2-7; maybe TRBD2 (6 bases). From germline, CDR1 is SGHRS and CDR2 YFSETQ. Trimming cost V 2 bases and J 0 bases, with 12 bases left between them. The CDR3 is 15 residues long. The CDR3 loop reads CASSFGGAGSYEQYF. The CDR3 DNA sequence: TGCGCCAGCAGCTTCGGAGGGGCCGGCTCCTACGAGCAGTACTTC.